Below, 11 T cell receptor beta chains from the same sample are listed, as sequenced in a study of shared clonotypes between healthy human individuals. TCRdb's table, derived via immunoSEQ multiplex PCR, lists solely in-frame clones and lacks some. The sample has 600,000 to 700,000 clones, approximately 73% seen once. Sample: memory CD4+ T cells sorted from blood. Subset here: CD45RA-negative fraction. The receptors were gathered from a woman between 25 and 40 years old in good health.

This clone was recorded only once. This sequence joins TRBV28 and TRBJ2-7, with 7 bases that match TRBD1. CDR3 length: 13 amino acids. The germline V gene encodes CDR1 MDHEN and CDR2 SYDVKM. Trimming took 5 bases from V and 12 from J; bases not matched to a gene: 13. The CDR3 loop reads CASSLKTGINRYF. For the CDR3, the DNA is TGTGCCAGCAGTCTCAAGACAGGGATCAATCGGTACTTC. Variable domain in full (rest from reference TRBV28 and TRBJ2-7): DVKVTQSSRYLVKRTGEKVFLECVQDMDHENMFWYRQDPGLGLRLIYFSYDVKMKEKGDIPEGYSVSREKKERFSLILESASTNQTSMYLCASSLKTGINRYFGPGTRLTVT.

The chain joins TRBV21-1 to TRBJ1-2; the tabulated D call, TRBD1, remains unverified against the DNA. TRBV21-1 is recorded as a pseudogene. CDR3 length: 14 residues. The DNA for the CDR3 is TGTGCCAGCGACAACAGGGCTCCAAACTATGGCTACACCTTC. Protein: CASDNRAPNYGYTF.

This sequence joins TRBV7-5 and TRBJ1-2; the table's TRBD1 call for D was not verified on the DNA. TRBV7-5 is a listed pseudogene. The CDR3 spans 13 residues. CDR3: CVRTAGQNYGYTF. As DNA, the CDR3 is TGTGTCAGAACCGCGGGACAGAACTATGGCTACACCTTC.

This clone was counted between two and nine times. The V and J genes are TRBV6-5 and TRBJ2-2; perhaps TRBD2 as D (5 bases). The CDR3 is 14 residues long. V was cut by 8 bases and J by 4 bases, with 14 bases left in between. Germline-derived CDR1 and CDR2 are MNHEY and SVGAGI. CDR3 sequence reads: CASGRIVVTGELFF. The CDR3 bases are TGTGCCAGCGGGAGAATAGTAGTCACCGGGGAGCTGTTTTTT.

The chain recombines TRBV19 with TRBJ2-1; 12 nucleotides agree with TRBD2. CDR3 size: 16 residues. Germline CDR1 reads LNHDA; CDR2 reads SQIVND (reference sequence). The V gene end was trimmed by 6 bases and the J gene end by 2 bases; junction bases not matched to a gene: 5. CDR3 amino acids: CASRSLAGGPYNEQFF. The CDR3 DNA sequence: TGTGCCAGTAGATCCCTAGCGGGAGGGCCCTACAATGAGCAGTTCTTC.

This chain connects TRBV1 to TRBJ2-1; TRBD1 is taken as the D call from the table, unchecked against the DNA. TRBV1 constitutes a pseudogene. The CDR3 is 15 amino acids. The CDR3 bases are TGCACCAGCAGCCAAGGAACCAGGGCCGTGAATGAGCAGTTCTTC. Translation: CTSSQGTRAVNEQFF.

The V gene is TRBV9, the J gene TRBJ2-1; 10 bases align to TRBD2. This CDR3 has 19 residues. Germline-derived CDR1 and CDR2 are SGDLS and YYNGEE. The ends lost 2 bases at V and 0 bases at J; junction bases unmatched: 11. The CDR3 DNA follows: TGTGCCAGCAGCGTTGAGCCACTAGCGGGAAGGCTCTCCTACAATGAGCAGTTCTTC. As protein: CASSVEPLAGRLSYNEQFF.

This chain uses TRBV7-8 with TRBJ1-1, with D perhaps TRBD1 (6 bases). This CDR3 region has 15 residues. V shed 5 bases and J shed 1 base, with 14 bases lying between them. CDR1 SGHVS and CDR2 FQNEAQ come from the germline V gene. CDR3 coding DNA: TGTGCCAGCAGCAACAGGGACGGGTCGAACACTGAAGCTTTCTTT. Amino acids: CASSNRDGSNTEAFF.

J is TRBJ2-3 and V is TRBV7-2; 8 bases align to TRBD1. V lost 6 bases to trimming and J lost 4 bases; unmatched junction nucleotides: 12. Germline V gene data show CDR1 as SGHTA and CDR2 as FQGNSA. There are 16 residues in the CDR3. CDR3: CASSFQGAGVSDTQYF. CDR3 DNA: TGTGCCAGCAGTTTTCAGGGGGCAGGAGTCTCAGATACGCAGTATTTT.

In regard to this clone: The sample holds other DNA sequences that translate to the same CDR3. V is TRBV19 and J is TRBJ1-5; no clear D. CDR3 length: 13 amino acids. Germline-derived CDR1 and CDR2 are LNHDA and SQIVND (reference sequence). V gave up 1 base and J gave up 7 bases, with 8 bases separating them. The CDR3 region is CASSIAGGQPQHF. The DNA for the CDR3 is TGTGCCAGTAGTATAGCGGGTGGGCAGCCCCAGCATTTT.

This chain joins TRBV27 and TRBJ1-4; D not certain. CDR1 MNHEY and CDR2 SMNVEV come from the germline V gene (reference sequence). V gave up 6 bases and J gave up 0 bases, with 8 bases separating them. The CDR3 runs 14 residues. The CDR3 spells CASRQYTTNEKLFF. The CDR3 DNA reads TGTGCCAGCAGGCAATACACAACTAATGAAAAACTGTTTTTT.